This T cell receptor beta chain was captured by sequencing in a study of memory CD4+ T cells and cytomegalovirus serostatus. On the study more broadly: This sample comes from healthy Belgian adults, under 10 CMV seropositive, 24 seronegative.

The CDR3 consists of 15 residues. The junction had 3 bases not matched to a gene; V was cut back by 6 bases and J by 1 base. Germline CDR1 is SNHLY and CDR2 is FYNNEI. The sort gate was single viable CD3+CD4+CD8-CD45RO+ cells for memory CD4+ T cells. Positive selection with CD4 microbeads enriched total CD4+ T cells. The protocol was immunoSEQ multiplex PCR, while the TCRdb copy is restricted to in-frame clones and leaves out a portion. The profile shows 41,000 or so clones, around 79% of them singletons. The sequencing input was memory CD4+ T cells from blood. The J gene is TRBJ2-2, the V gene TRBV2; 9 bases match TRBD2. This clonotype was sampled from an adult in good health and CMV-seronegative. The CDR3, as DNA: TGTGCCAGCAGGAGACTAGCGGTGAACACCGGGGAGCTGTTTTTT. It is translated as CASRRLAVNTGELFF.